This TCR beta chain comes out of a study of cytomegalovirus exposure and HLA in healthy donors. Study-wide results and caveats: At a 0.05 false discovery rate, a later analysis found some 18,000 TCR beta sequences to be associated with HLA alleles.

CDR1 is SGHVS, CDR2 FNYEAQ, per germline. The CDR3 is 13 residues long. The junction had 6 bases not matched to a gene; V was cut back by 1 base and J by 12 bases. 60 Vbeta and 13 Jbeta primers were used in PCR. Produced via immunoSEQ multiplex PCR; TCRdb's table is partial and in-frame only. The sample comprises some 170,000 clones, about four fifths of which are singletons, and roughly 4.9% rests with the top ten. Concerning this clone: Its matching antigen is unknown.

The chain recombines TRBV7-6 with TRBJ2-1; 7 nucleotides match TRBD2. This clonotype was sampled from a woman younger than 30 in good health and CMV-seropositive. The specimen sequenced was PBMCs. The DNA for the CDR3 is TGTGCCAGCAGCTTAGAGTATTGGGAGGGGCAGTTCTTC. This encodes CASSLEYWEGQFF.